Listed below are T cell receptor beta chains from one sample, sequenced in a study of T cell repertoires in cytomegalovirus infection. Using its own MiXCR run on the reads, TCRdb lists one record per CDR3 protein. The top ten clones hold roughly 20% of a sample with some 350,000 distinct CDR3 sequences, about 27% of them seen once. These receptors have no identified antigens. This sample comprised cultured PBMCs, obtained from culture after CMV antigen stimulation. The receptors come from a human donor in good health (CMV status not recorded). Some clones in this sample may be carry-over from other donors' samples. The CDR3 runs from the conserved cysteine through the conserved F or W. The D gene is left open where the match is weak. The size of a clone is reported for some rows only, either as once, few or many, or as a class for expanded clones.

d_gene	j_gene	v_gene	abundance	CDR3aa	CDR3nt
TRBD1	TRBJ2-1	TRBV18	many	CASSPIGQGSNEQFF	TGTGCCAGCTCACCGATAGGACAGGGGAGCAATGAGCAGTTCTTC
-	TRBJ2-1	TRBV5-8	once	CASSVQGGHSYNEQFF	TGTGCCAGCAGCGTGCAAGGGGGTCATTCGTACAATGAGCAGTTCTTC
-	TRBJ1-3	TRBV6-1	-	CASSPDRGNTIYF	TGTGCCAGCAGTCCCGACAGGGGAAACACCATATATTTT
-	TRBJ2-3	TRBV7-3	-	CASSLFYPSDTQYF	TGTGCCAGCAGCTTATTTTACCCATCAGATACGCAGTATTTT
TRBD1	TRBJ1-2	TRBV28	few	CASRRQGNYGYTF	TGTGCCAGCAGAAGACAGGGAAACTATGGCTACACCTTC
TRBD1	TRBJ2-3	TRBV6-8	once	CANSTGPGQVTDTQYF	TGTGCCAACAGTACCGGTCCGGGACAGGTCACAGATACGCAGTATTTT
-	TRBJ1-6	TRBV6-5	few	CASSYSNRQAYNSPLHF	TGTGCCAGCAGTTACTCTAACCGACAGGCGTATAATTCACCCCTCCACTTT
-	TRBJ2-3	TRBV7-9	-	CASSETGPPGGTQYF	TGTGCCAGCAGCGAAACCGGGCCCCCTGGGGGTACGCAGTATTTT
-	TRBJ2-5	TRBV3-1	-	CASSQETGTPRGETQYF	TGTGCCAGCAGCCAAGAGACCGGGACCCCTCGGGGGGAGACCCAGTACTTC
TRBD1	TRBJ2-1	TRBV14	-	CASSQGWTGGYNEQFF	TGTGCCAGCAGCCAAGGGTGGACAGGGGGATACAATGAGCAGTTCTTC
TRBD1	TRBJ2-4	TRBV5-4	-	CASSLGTGLAKNIQYF	TGTGCCAGCAGCTTGGGGACAGGGTTAGCCAAAAACATTCAGTACTTC
-	TRBJ1-1	TRBV27	few	CASSFTAVGTEAFF	TGTGCCAGCAGTTTCACAGCCGTGGGTACTGAAGCTTTCTTT
TRBD2	TRBJ2-3	TRBV5-1	few	CASSPPGGGTDTQYF	TGCGCCAGCAGCCCTCCCGGGGGGGGCACAGATACGCAGTATTTT
-	TRBJ2-3	TRBV19	-	CASHSGRGMSTDTQYF	TGTGCCAGCCACAGCGGACGGGGGATGAGCACAGATACGCAGTATTTT
-	TRBJ1-5	TRBV30	many	CAWSVRDRVARQPQHF	TGTGCCTGGAGTGTACGAGATAGGGTGGCGAGACAGCCCCAGCATTTT
TRBD2	TRBJ2-2	TRBV7-2	-	CASRRTSGPNTGELFF	TGTGCCAGCAGAAGGACTAGCGGGCCCAACACCGGGGAGCTGTTTTTT
TRBD2	TRBJ2-7	TRBV2	few	CASSGTSGTVPQYF	TGTGCCAGCAGTGGGACTAGCGGGACAGTTCCGCAGTACTTC
-	TRBJ2-1	TRBV11-1	few	CASSLRGISTYNEQFF	TGTGCCAGCAGCTTGAGGGGGATATCGACCTACAATGAGCAGTTCTTC
TRBD2	TRBJ2-7	TRBV7-2	few	CASSFLTSEGEQYF	TGTGCCAGCAGCTTTCTGACTAGCGAGGGTGAGCAGTACTTC
TRBD2	TRBJ2-7	TRBV6-2/TRBV6-3	few	CASRATGTSLYEQYF	TGTGCCAGCAGAGCCACGGGGACTAGCTTGTACGAGCAGTACTTC
-	TRBJ2-3	TRBV7-3	once	CVSSLTSGTHEDTQYF	TGTGTCAGCAGCTTAACGTCGGGCACGCATGAAGATACGCAGTATTTT
-	TRBJ2-2	TRBV12-3/TRBV12-4	-	CASQGWETTGELFF	TGTGCCAGCCAGGGGTGGGAAACCACCGGGGAGCTGTTTTTT
TRBD2	TRBJ2-1	TRBV7-3	few	CASSSAGPYNEQFF	TGTGCCAGCAGCTCAGCGGGACCATACAATGAGCAGTTCTTC
TRBD2	TRBJ2-7	TRBV6-6	-	CASSRASGMYEQYF	TGTGCCAGCAGCCGGGCTAGCGGGATGTACGAGCAGTACTTC
TRBD1	TRBJ2-1	TRBV12-5	-	CASGSGTAYNEQFF	TGTGCTAGTGGTTCGGGGACAGCCTACAATGAGCAGTTCTTC
-	TRBJ1-6	TRBV12-3/TRBV12-4	-	CASRGAEGTYNSPLHF	TGTGCCAGCAGGGGGGCGGAAGGCACCTATAATTCACCCCTCCACTTT
-	TRBJ2-5	TRBV28	-	CASSFSSPGRQYF	TGTGCCAGCAGTTTTTCCTCCCCGGGTCGGCAGTACTTC
-	TRBJ2-1	TRBV4-1	few	CASSQGRAQSSYNEQFF	TGCGCCAGCAGCCAAGGAAGGGCCCAAAGCTCCTACAATGAGCAGTTCTTC
-	TRBJ2-5	TRBV11-3	-	CASSFTGHWQETQYF	TGTGCCAGCAGCTTTACCGGACATTGGCAAGAGACCCAGTACTTC
-	TRBJ1-2	TRBV29-1	-	CSVEQPTNYGYTF	TGCAGCGTTGAACAGCCTACTAACTATGGCTACACCTTC
-	TRBJ1-5	TRBV28	-	CASSLSSGRPQHF	TGTGCCAGCAGTTTGTCATCCGGTAGGCCCCAGCATTTT
-	TRBJ2-5	TRBV12-5	-	CASGLVSAYQETQYF	TGTGCTAGTGGTTTGGTATCGGCGTACCAAGAGACCCAGTACTTC
-	TRBJ1-1	TRBV7-9	many	CASITGAPNTEAFF	TGTGCCAGCATCACCGGGGCCCCGAACACTGAAGCTTTCTTT
TRBD2	TRBJ2-1	TRBV20-1	-	CSARDNAGWGGNEQFF	TGCAGTGCTAGAGATAACGCGGGGTGGGGGGGGAATGAGCAGTTCTTC
-	TRBJ1-4	TRBV7-9	-	CASSSLPGEKLFF	TGTGCCAGCAGCTCGCTCCCGGGAGAAAAACTGTTTTTT
-	TRBJ1-4	TRBV7-8	many	CASSLVGATNEKLFF	TGTGCCAGCAGCTTAGTGGGGGCGACTAATGAAAAACTGTTTTTT
-	TRBJ1-1	TRBV15	-	CVTSSGRLGSFGNTEAFF	TGTGTCACCAGCAGTGGACGCCTTGGGTCCTTCGGGAACACTGAAGCTTTCTTT
-	TRBJ1-1	TRBV2	-	CASSEASLAQAFF	TGTGCCAGCAGTGAAGCTAGCCTTGCACAAGCTTTCTTT
TRBD1	TRBJ1-2	TRBV18	-	CASSPSRDRQGVGYGYTF	TGTGCCAGCTCCCCAAGCCGGGACCGCCAGGGGGTAGGCTATGGCTACACCTTC
-	TRBJ2-5	TRBV19	few	CASSLDPSPETQYF	TGTGCCAGTAGTTTGGACCCGTCCCCCGAGACCCAGTACTTC
-	TRBJ1-1	TRBV7-9	few	CASSSAGSPNTEAFF	TGTGCCAGCAGCTCCGCCGGGAGCCCGAACACTGAAGCTTTCTTT
-	TRBJ1-2	TRBV19	-	CASSMSGSQRYTF	TGTGCCAGTAGTATGAGCGGGTCTCAGCGGTACACCTTC
-	TRBJ2-1	TRBV3-1	-	CASSQRGPSYNEQFF	TGTGCCAGCAGCCAGCGGGGACCCTCCTACAATGAGCAGTTCTTC
-	TRBJ1-2	TRBV4-1	-	CASSQTVSLHGYTF	TGCGCCAGCAGCCAAACGGTTTCTCTTCATGGCTACACCTTC
-	TRBJ2-5	TRBV5-1	-	CASSLGASPKETQYF	TGCGCCAGCAGCTTGGGGGCAAGCCCTAAAGAGACCCAGTACTTC
-	TRBJ1-1	TRBV19	-	CASSPTTGNTEAFF	TGTGCCAGTAGTCCAACTACAGGGAACACTGAAGCTTTCTTT
-	TRBJ2-7	TRBV3-1	few	CASSPTSGEGYYEQYF	TGTGCCAGCAGCCCCACGTCAGGGGAGGGATACTACGAGCAGTACTTC
-	TRBJ1-2	TRBV12-3/TRBV12-4	-	CASSLDTGYTF	TGTGCCAGCAGTTTGGACACTGGCTACACCTTC
-	TRBJ1-6	TRBV19	-	CASSIGVEGFDSPLHF	TGTGCCAGTAGCATTGGGGTGGAGGGATTTGATTCACCCCTCCACTTT
TRBD1	TRBJ1-2	TRBV19	-	CASKLDRAVYGYTF	TGTGCCAGCAAATTGGACAGGGCGGTCTATGGCTACACCTTC
TRBD1	TRBJ2-7	TRBV30	-	CAWKSGTGGYEQYF	TGTGCCTGGAAGTCCGGGACAGGGGGCTACGAGCAGTACTTC
TRBD2	TRBJ2-2	TRBV11-3	few	CASSLVGGTNTGELFF	TGTGCCAGCAGCTTAGTGGGGGGGACGAACACCGGGGAGCTGTTTTTT
-	TRBJ1-2	TRBV3-1	few	CASSQESRNLRDGYTF	TGTGCCAGCAGCCAAGAGTCCAGGAACCTTAGGGATGGCTACACCTTC